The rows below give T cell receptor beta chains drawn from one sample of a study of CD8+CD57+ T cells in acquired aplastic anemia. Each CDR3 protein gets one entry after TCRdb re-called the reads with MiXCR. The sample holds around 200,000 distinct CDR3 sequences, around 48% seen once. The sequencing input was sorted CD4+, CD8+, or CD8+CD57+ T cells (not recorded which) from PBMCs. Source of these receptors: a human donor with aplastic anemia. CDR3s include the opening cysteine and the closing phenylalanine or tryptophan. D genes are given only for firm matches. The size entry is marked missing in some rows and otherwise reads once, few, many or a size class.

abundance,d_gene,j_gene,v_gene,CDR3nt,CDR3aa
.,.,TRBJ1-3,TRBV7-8,TGTGCCAGCAGCCAAGGACAGACTGGAAACACCATATATTTT,CASSQGQTGNTIYF
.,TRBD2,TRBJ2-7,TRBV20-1,TGCAGTGCTAGTGGGGGACTAGCCTACGAGCAGTACTTC,CSASGGLAYEQYF
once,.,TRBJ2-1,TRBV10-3,TGTGCCATCTCGTCAGCGGGTAGCTCCTACAATGAGCAGTTCTTC,CAISSAGSSYNEQFF
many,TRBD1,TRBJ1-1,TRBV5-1,TGCGCCAGCAAATTCCAGGGGGCCACTGAAGCTTTCTTT,CASKFQGATEAFF
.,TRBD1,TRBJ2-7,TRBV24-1,TGTGCCACCAGTGAAACAGGGGGTTCCTACGAGCAGTACTTC,CATSETGGSYEQYF
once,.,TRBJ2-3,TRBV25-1,TGTGCCAGCAGTGGACGAGGGAGTTGGGACACAGATACGCAGTATTTT,CASSGRGSWDTDTQYF
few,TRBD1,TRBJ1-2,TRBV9,TGTGCCAGCAGTTTGACAGGGGATGGCTACACCTTC,CASSLTGDGYTF
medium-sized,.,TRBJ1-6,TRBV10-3,TGTGCCATCAGTGAGTCACTCTCTAGGGTGTCCTATAATTCACCCCTCCACTTT,CAISESLSRVSYNSPLHF
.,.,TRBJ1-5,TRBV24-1,TGTGCCAACAGTGATCCGGGGATGAATCAGCCCCAGCATTTT,CANSDPGMNQPQHF
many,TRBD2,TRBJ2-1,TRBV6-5,TGTGCCAGCAGCGGACTAGCAGGCTACAATGAGCAGTTCTTC,CASSGLAGYNEQFF
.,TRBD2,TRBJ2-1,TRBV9,TGTGCCAGCAGCCCCCGGGGGGGGGGCACCTCGTTCTTC,CASSPRGGGTSFF
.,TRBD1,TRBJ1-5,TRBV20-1,TGCAGTGCTAGATCCTCACCCGGGACAGGACTAGAACAGCCCCAGCATTTT,CSARSSPGTGLEQPQHF
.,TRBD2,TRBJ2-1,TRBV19,TGTGCCAGTACCATAGCGGGGGGCTACAATGAGCAGTTCTTC,CASTIAGGYNEQFF
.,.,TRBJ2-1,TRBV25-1,TGTGCCAGCAGTGAATCAGGGATTTGGAATGAGCAGTTCTTC,CASSESGIWNEQFF
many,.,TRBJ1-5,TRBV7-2,TGTGCCAGCAGCTTCTGGCGGAATCAGCCCCAGCATTTT,CASSFWRNQPQHF
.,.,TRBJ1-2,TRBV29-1,TGCTCCGGAGGGGGATACTATGGCTACACCTTC,CSGGGYYGYTF